Each of the 29 T cell receptor beta chains below was sequenced from the same sample in a study of T cell responses to AZD1222 COVID-19 vaccine. Profiled with immunoSEQ multiplex PCR; TCRdb holds only in-frame clones, not every one. The sample shows around 150,000 clones, around 90% of them seen only once. The starting material was peripheral blood, obtained 28 days after the second AZD1222 dose. These TCRs come from an adult who received the AZD1222 COVID-19 vaccine.

This clone was picked up one time. The chain carries TRBV6-1 and TRBJ2-3, with D possibly being TRBD1 (5 bases). CDR1 and CDR2 from the germline V gene are MNHNS and SASEGT. The CDR3 is 14 residues long. V dropped 2 bases and J dropped 1 base, with 7 bases sitting between them. The CDR3 spells CASSERGGTDTQYF. The CDR3 DNA follows: TGTGCCAGCAGTGAAAGGGGTGGCACAGATACGCAGTATTTT.

V and J are TRBV4-2 and TRBJ1-2, with D perhaps matching TRBD1 (5 bases). Germline assignment: CDR1 LGHNA and CDR2 YNFKEQ. CDR3 length: 16 residues. V lost 8 bases and J 4 bases, leaving 23 bases between the germline ends. The CDR3 DNA reads as TGTGCCAGCGCCGGGGGAACGAAGGGGCGTTTCTATGGCTACACCTTC. Its translation is CASAGGTKGRFYGYTF.

This sequence joins TRBV7-3 and TRBJ1-1, with TRBD1 matching 7 bases. Germline CDR1 is SGHTA and CDR2 is FQGTGA. V lost 5 bases and J lost 1; bases outside the gene matches: 13. The CDR3 length is 17 residues. CDR3 in amino acids: CASSRRGTEIWNTEAFF. The CDR3 DNA sequence: TGTGCCAGCAGCCGACGGGGGACAGAGATTTGGAACACTGAAGCTTTCTTT.

The CDR3 DNA reads TGTGCCAGCAGTTGGCTAGCATCCTACGAGCAGTACTTC. Its translation is CASSWLASYEQYF. The gene calls are TRBV12-3 or TRBV12-4 and TRBJ2-7, with a possible D match to TRBD2 (5 bases). The CDR3 covers 13 residues. Trimming removed 4 bases from V and 1 base from J, with 8 bases in between.

The rearrangement joins TRBV6-5 to TRBJ1-3; D remains ambiguous. The germline gives CDR1 MNHEY, CDR2 SVGAGI. The CDR3 extends over 13 amino acids. V lost 6 bases and J lost 0, with 6 bases in between. The CDR3, as DNA: TGTGCCAGCAGAAAGTCCTCTGGAAACACCATATATTTT. It codes for CASRKSSGNTIYF.

CDR3 sequence (DNA): TGTGCCAGCAGTGTCACTAACTCTGCCTACAATGAGCAGTTCTTC. This codes for CASSVTNSAYNEQFF. V and J are TRBV27 and TRBJ2-1; no definite D call. The V end was cut by 5 bases, the J end by 2 bases, with 13 bases between. This CDR3 has 15 residues. The germline CDR1 and CDR2 sequences are MNHEY and SMNVEV (reference sequence).

V is TRBV15 and J is TRBJ2-7; D uncertain. The CDR3 covers 13 residues. The V and J ends lost 0 bases and 4 bases respectively, with 7 bases between them. Per germline, CDR1 LNHNV and CDR2 YYDKDF (reference sequence). The CDR3 protein is CATSRDWSYEQYF. The CDR3 nucleotides are TGTGCCACCAGCAGAGATTGGTCTTACGAGCAGTACTTC.

The rearrangement links TRBV9 to TRBJ2-1; D tentatively reads TRBD1 or TRBD2 (6 bases each). Germline values: CDR1 SGDLS, CDR2 YYNGEE. This CDR3 is built from 14 residues. V lost 0 bases to trimming and J lost 7 bases, with 11 bases between them. CDR3 region: CASSVGPGANEQFF. In DNA, the CDR3 is TGTGCCAGCAGCGTAGGGCCGGGGGCGAATGAGCAGTTCTTC.

V is TRBV25-1 and J is TRBJ1-6; 7 nucleotides align to TRBD1. This CDR3 has 14 amino acids. The junction had 5 bases not matched to a gene; V was cut back by 6 bases and J by 6 bases. Germline CDR1 reads MGHDK; CDR2 reads SYGVNS. CDR3 in DNA: TGTGCCAGCAGCGTGACAGGGCCTAATTCACCCCTCCACTTT. Translating gives CASSVTGPNSPLHF. Full variable domain (remainder filled in from reference TRBV25-1 and TRBJ1-6): EADIYQTPRYLVIGTGKKITLECSQTMGHDKMYWYQQDPGMELHLIHYSYGVNSTEKGDLSSESTVSRIRTEHFPLTLESARPSHTSQYLCASSVTGPNSPLHFGNGTRLTVT.

The chain links TRBV29-1 to TRBJ1-6, with a tentative D call TRBD1 (5 bases). Germline assignment: CDR1 SQVTM and CDR2 ANQGSEA. The CDR3 is made up of 14 amino acids. Trimming pared 6 bases from V and 9 bases from J, leaving 18 bases between. The CDR3: CSVDFPGRVSPLHF. In DNA form, the CDR3 reads TGCAGCGTGGACTTCCCGGGGCGGGTTTCACCCCTCCACTTT. The complete variable domain, with remaining parts taken from reference TRBV29-1 and TRBJ1-6, reads SAVISQKPSRDICQRGTSLTIQCQVDSQVTMMFWYRQQPGQSLTLIATANQGSEATYESGFVIDKFPISRPNLTFSTLTVSNMSPEDSSIYLCSVDFPGRVSPLHFGNGTRLTVT.

The rearrangement joins TRBV2 to TRBJ1-2, with unresolved D. The CDR3 consists of 12 residues. V was pared by 6 bases and J by 7 bases, with 12 bases between. CDR1 and CDR2 (germline): SNHLY, FYNNEI. The CDR3 sequence is CASRGNLGGYTF. The CDR3 DNA reads TGTGCCAGCAGGGGAAACCTGGGTGGCTACACCTTC.

The chain uses TRBV25-1 and TRBJ1-2; D is unresolved. The CDR3 length is 12 residues. CDR1 and CDR2 (germline): MGHDK, SYGVNS. V was clipped by 2 bases and J by 10 bases, with 11 bases between them. As DNA, the CDR3 is TGTGCCAGCAGTGAAGGTAACAGTGACTACACCTTC. The encoded protein is CASSEGNSDYTF.

The CDR3 DNA sequence: TGTGCCAGCAGCTTACCCCAGTTGGGCACTGAAGCTTTCTTT. Amino acid sequence: CASSLPQLGTEAFF. The chain links TRBV7-9 to TRBJ1-1; D is undetermined. Germline assignment: CDR1 SEHNR and CDR2 FQNEAQ (reference sequence). The CDR3 covers 14 residues. The ends were cut back, 2 bases at V and 4 bases at J, with 11 bases in the middle.

This chain links TRBV7-9 with TRBJ1-6; no definite D call. CDR1 is SEHNR and CDR2 is FQNEAQ in the germline V gene (reference sequence). The CDR3 is 19 residues long. V shed 4 bases and J shed 1 base, with 20 bases lying between them. The CDR3 region has the DNA TGTGCCAGCAGCTATTTAGGCGCAAACGAGTGGTCCTATAATTCACCCCTCCACTTT. Translation: CASSYLGANEWSYNSPLHF.

This clone is a singleton in its sample. This chain connects TRBV9 to TRBJ2-3, with TRBD2 identical over 9 bases. V lost 0 bases and J lost 0; bases outside the gene matches: 5. Germline values: CDR1 SGDLS, CDR2 YYNGEE. This CDR3 is 17 amino acids long. The CDR3 region is CASSVDLAGPSTDTQYF. CDR3 DNA: TGTGCCAGCAGCGTAGACCTAGCGGGACCTAGCACAGATACGCAGTATTTT.

CDR3 coding DNA: TGTGCCAGCAGCTTGGGAGACAGAGGACAGGGTGAGACCCAGTACTTC. The encoded protein is CASSLGDRGQGETQYF. The chain joins TRBV5-4 to TRBJ2-5; 8 positions agree with TRBD1. V lost 0 bases, J lost 5 bases, and 9 bases stayed unmatched. CDR3 length: 16 residues. In germline, CDR1 is SGHNT, CDR2 YYREEE (reference sequence).

The chain recombines TRBV27 with TRBJ1-6; tentatively, D is TRBD1 (6 bases). This CDR3 spans 16 amino acids. Trimming shortened V by 2 bases and J by 3 bases, and 11 bases separated the two germline ends. In germline, CDR1 is MNHEY, CDR2 SMNVEV (reference sequence). This CDR3 is CASSLRGYNYNSPLHF. DNA of the CDR3: TGTGCCAGCAGTTTAAGGGGGTACAACTATAATTCACCCCTCCACTTT.

The chain is built from TRBV19 and TRBJ1-2, with TRBD1 identical over 7 bases. This CDR3 has 14 residues. Germline CDR1 reads LNHDA; CDR2 reads SQIVND (reference sequence). The J segment lost 4 bases and the V segment lost 1 base, leaving 3 bases of the junction unmatched. The CDR3 reads CASSIGGGFYGYTF. The DNA of the CDR3 is TGTGCCAGTAGTATAGGAGGGGGCTTCTATGGCTACACCTTC.

The chain joins TRBV5-4 to TRBJ2-3; perhaps TRBD2 as D (5 bases). There are 14 residues in the CDR3. Germline V gene lookup returns CDR1 SGHNT and CDR2 YYREEE (reference sequence). Between the trimmed V and J ends, which lost 1 base and 0 bases, there was a span of 6 bases. The CDR3 DNA follows: TGTGCCAGCAGCTTGCCTAGCAGCACAGATACGCAGTATTTT. This encodes CASSLPSSTDTQYF. Based on the CDR3 plus reference TRBV5-4 and TRBJ2-3, the full variable domain is ETGVTQSPTHLIKTRGQQVTLRCSSQSGHNTVSWYQQALGQGPQFIFQYYREEENGRGNFPPRFSGLQFPNYSSELNVNALELDDSALYLCASSLPSSTDTQYFGPGTRLTVL.

The chain links TRBV5-6 to TRBJ2-7; 7 bases are shared with TRBD1. J lost 4 bases, V lost 4 bases, and 8 bases had no gene match. The CDR3 covers 14 residues. Germline V gene data show CDR1 as SGHDT and CDR2 as YYEEEE. The DNA for the CDR3 is TGTGCCAGCAGCCTGGGACAGAACGAGTACGAGCAGTACTTC. It encodes CASSLGQNEYEQYF.

This chain joins TRBV27 and TRBJ1-2; the match to TRBD1 covers 8 bases. Unmatched junction bases numbered 3, after V lost 2 bases and J lost 1 base. Germline CDR1 reads MNHEY; CDR2 reads SMNVEV (reference sequence). CDR3 size: 15 residues. The CDR3 DNA reads as TGTGCCAGCAGTTTAGCAGGGGGCGGTAACTATGGCTACACCTTC. It translates to CASSLAGGGNYGYTF.

This chain links TRBV2 with TRBJ2-7; D may be TRBD1 (6 bases). V lost 4 bases and J 0 bases, leaving 16 bases between the germline ends. There are 16 residues in the CDR3. Germline CDR1 SNHLY, CDR2 FYNNEI. This chain's CDR3 is CASSGSTGIVSYEQYF. The CDR3 DNA is TGTGCCAGCAGTGGTTCAACAGGGATTGTCTCCTACGAGCAGTACTTC.

The chain uses TRBV9 and TRBJ2-1; 7 nucleotides align to TRBD2. The germline V gene has CDR1 SGDLS and CDR2 YYNGEE. V was clipped by 3 bases and J by 0 bases; unmatched bases: 12. CDR3 length equals 18 residues. Written as DNA, the CDR3 is TGTGCCAGCAGCGCCGGCCTGGGGGGGTCGAGCTCCTACAATGAGCAGTTCTTC. Its protein product is CASSAGLGGSSSYNEQFF.

This clone was counted once. The CDR3 loop reads CASSRLTGVNTEAFF. DNA for the CDR3: TGTGCCAGCAGCCGATTGACAGGGGTGAACACTGAAGCTTTCTTT. The gene calls are TRBV14 and TRBJ1-1; TRBD1 matches at 8 bases. Germline V gene sequence: CDR1 SGHDN, CDR2 FVKESK. This CDR3 comprises 15 residues. The V segment lost 4 bases and the J segment 0 bases; nucleotides outside the gene matches: 4. Drawing the rest from reference TRBV14 and TRBJ1-1, the complete variable domain is EAGVTQFPSHSVIEKGQTVTLRCDPISGHDNLYWYRRVMGKEIKFLLHFVKESKQDESGMPNNRFLAERTGGTYSTLKVQPAELEDSGVYFCASSRLTGVNTEAFFGQGTRLTVV.

The genes are TRBV28 and TRBJ1-1; 9 bases fit TRBD1. CDR1 is MDHEN and CDR2 is SYDVKM in the germline V gene. Trimming at V came to 7 bases and at J to 4 bases, leaving 10 bases not matched to a gene. This CDR3 has 15 residues. CDR3 sequence reads: CASTLQGALGTEAFF. The CDR3 DNA follows: TGTGCCAGCACCTTACAGGGGGCGTTGGGCACTGAAGCTTTCTTT.

The chain has TRBV7-9 and TRBJ1-2; the match to TRBD1 covers 12 bases. This CDR3 comprises 15 residues. V shed 5 bases, J shed 5 bases, and the junction held 6 bases outside the gene matches. CDR1 SEHNR and CDR2 FQNEAQ come from the germline V gene (reference sequence). In nucleotides, the CDR3 is TGTGCCAGCAGCCCCTCGGGACAGGGGGCGTATGGCTACACCTTC. This codes for CASSPSGQGAYGYTF.

This chain joins TRBV9 and TRBJ2-5, with D uncertain. The CDR3 spans 15 residues. Trimming took 0 bases from V and 2 from J, leaving 11 bases between them. Germline values: CDR1 SGDLS, CDR2 YYNGEE. The DNA of the CDR3 is TGTGCCAGCAGCGTAGAGGAGAAAGTTCAAGAGACCCAGTACTTC. Its protein product is CASSVEEKVQETQYF.

V gene TRBV9 combines with J gene TRBJ1-4, with D maybe TRBD1 (6 bases). Between the trimmed V and J ends, which lost 4 bases and 0 bases, there was a span of 16 bases. Germline-derived CDR1 and CDR2 are SGDLS and YYNGEE. There are 17 residues in the CDR3. CDR3 in amino acids: CASSPLGGLTTNEKLFF. In nucleotides, the CDR3 is TGTGCCAGCAGCCCCTTGGGGGGGCTGACAACTAATGAAAAACTGTTTTTT.

The chain uses TRBV18 and TRBJ2-7; D uncertain. The CDR3 is made up of 13 amino acids. The V gene's germline CDR1 is KGHSH and CDR2 LQKENI. The germline V and J ends were trimmed by 5 bases and 6 bases, with 14 bases remaining between them. As DNA, the CDR3 is TGTGCCAGCTCAACCTACCACCTTTCCGAGCAGTACTTC. Translation gives CASSTYHLSEQYF.